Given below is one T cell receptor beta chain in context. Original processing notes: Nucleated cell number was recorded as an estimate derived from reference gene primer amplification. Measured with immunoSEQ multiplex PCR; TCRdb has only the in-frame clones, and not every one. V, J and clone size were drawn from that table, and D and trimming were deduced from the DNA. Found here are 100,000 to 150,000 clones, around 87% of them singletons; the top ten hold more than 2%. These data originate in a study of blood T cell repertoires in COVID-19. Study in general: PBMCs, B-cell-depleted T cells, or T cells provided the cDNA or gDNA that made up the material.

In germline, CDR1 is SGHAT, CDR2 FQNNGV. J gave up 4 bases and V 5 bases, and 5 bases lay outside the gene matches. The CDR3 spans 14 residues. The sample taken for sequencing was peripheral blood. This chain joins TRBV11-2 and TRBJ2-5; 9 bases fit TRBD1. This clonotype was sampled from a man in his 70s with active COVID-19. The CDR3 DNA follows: TGTGCCAGCAGCGCATACAGGGGGCCAGAGACCCAGTACTTC. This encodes CASSAYRGPETQYF.